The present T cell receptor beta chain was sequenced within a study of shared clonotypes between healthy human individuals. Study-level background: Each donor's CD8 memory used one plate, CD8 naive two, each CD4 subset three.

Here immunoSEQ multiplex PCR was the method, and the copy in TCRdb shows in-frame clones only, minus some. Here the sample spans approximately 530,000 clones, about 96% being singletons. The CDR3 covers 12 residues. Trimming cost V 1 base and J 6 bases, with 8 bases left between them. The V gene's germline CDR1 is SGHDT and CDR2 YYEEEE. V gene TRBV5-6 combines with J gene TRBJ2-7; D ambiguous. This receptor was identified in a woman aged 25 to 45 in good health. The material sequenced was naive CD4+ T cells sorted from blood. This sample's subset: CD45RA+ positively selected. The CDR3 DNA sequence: TGTGCCAGCAGCTTGCCCCCAGGCGAGCAGTACTTC. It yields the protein CASSLPPGEQYF.